A single sample is the source of the 28 T cell receptor beta chains below, sequenced in a study of CD8 T cells in ankylosing spondylitis. Overall study results and limits: Among TCR beta sequences, a motif of several highly homologous variants appeared characteristic of ankylosing spondylitis blood.

TCRdb reanalysed the 5' RACE reads using MiXCR and keeps one entry per CDR3 protein. The sample lists some 840,000 distinct CDR3 sequences; approximately 12% were seen once. No cognate antigen is known for these TCRs. The sample was blood, either unsorted or a sorted T cell fraction (not recorded which). The receptors originated from a male donor with ankylosing spondylitis.

This clonotype occurred once. The J gene is TRBJ1-4, the V gene TRBV7-6; 7 bases line up with TRBD1. The CDR3 runs to 16 residues. Germline assignment: CDR1 SGHVS and CDR2 FNYEAQ. V trimming: 2 bases; J trimming: 3 bases; junction bases outside the gene matches: 6. The CDR3 loop is CASSLTGVPANEKLFF. CDR3 coding DNA: TGTGCCAGCAGCTTAACAGGGGTCCCAGCTAATGAAAAACTGTTTTTT.

V is TRBV2 and J is TRBJ2-1; the match to TRBD2 covers 16 bases. V lost 10 bases, J lost 0 bases, and 6 bases stayed unmatched. The length of the CDR3 is 17 residues. The germline gives CDR1 SNHLY, CDR2 FYNNEI. The CDR3 is CATRGLAGGTSYNEQFF. CDR3 nucleotides: TGTGCCACCCGGGGACTAGCGGGGGGGACCTCCTACAATGAGCAGTTCTTC.

The chain employs TRBV27 and TRBJ1-1, with 11 bases aligning to TRBD1. The ends lost 3 bases at V and 3 bases at J; junction bases unmatched: 6. This CDR3 has 16 amino acids. The germline V gene has CDR1 MNHEY and CDR2 SMNVEV (reference sequence). CDR3 sequence: CASSFGQGAGDTEAFF. DNA of the CDR3: TGTGCCAGCAGTTTTGGACAGGGGGCAGGGGACACTGAAGCTTTCTTT.

The CDR3 sequence is CASSPPGLADTGELFF. In nucleotides, the CDR3 is TGTGCCAGTAGTCCGCCGGGACTAGCGGACACCGGGGAGCTGTTTTTT. The chain joins TRBV19 to TRBJ2-2, with TRBD2 identical over 11 bases. The CDR3 runs 16 residues. V lost 5 bases to trimming and J lost 3 bases; unmatched junction nucleotides: 5. The germline V gene has CDR1 LNHDA and CDR2 SQIVND (reference sequence).

This clonotype was counted a few times. One junction end disagrees with the germline gene, perhaps due to a read error. The chain combines TRBV24-1 with TRBJ2-2, with 13 bases fitting TRBD2. The CDR3 totals 16 residues. Germline V gene lookup returns CDR1 KGHDR and CDR2 SFDVKD. The CDR3, as DNA: TGTGCCACCAGTGATTCCGGACTAGCGGGAGCCGGGGAGCTTTTTTTT. This translates into CATSDSGLAGAGELFF.

The chain joins TRBV9 to TRBJ1-4; D unresolved. Germline CDR1 SGDLS, CDR2 YYNGEE. The CDR3 is 14 amino acids. V lost 4 bases to trimming and J lost 7 bases, with 14 bases between them. CDR3 DNA sequence: TGTGCCAGCAGCCGCCGCGCGGGCTCTGAAAAACTGTTTTTT. Its translation is CASSRRAGSEKLFF.

This CDR3 reads CASTMTGTDSYNEQFF. CDR3 sequence (DNA): TGTGCCAGCACCATGACCGGGACAGACTCCTACAATGAGCAGTTCTTC. This chain connects TRBV21-1 to TRBJ2-1; TRBD1 is the table's D call, not checked against the DNA. TRBV21-1 is a known pseudogene. The CDR3 has 16 residues.

The V call is TRBV11-1, the J call TRBJ1-3, with no clear D. CDR3 size: 18 residues. Trimming took 2 bases from V and 0 from J, leaving 17 bases between them. Germline V gene data show CDR1 as SGHAT and CDR2 as FQDESV (reference sequence). The CDR3 loop is CASSLQTRPWASGNTIYF. For the CDR3, the DNA is TGTGCCAGCAGCTTACAAACTCGGCCCTGGGCCTCTGGAAACACCATATATTTT.

The CDR3 DNA is TGTGCCAGCAGACCACGCCTGTCCACAGATACGCAGTATTTT. It is translated as CASRPRLSTDTQYF. The V gene is TRBV9, the J gene TRBJ2-3; D remains ambiguous. Germline lookup yields CDR1 SGDLS and CDR2 YYNGEE. The CDR3 consists of 14 residues. V lost 5 bases and J 2 bases, leaving 12 bases between the germline ends.

CDR3 residues: CASSKKRTGKTQYF. CDR3 nucleotide sequence: TGTGCCAGCAGCAAAAAACGGACAGGGAAGACCCAGTACTTC. The chain links TRBV21-1 to TRBJ2-5; TRBD1 is taken as the D call from the table, unchecked against the DNA. TRBV21-1 has pseudogene status. The CDR3 totals 14 residues.

V and J are TRBV19 and TRBJ2-3; no firm D call. V lost 0 bases and J 7 bases, leaving 8 bases between the germline ends. The CDR3 spans 13 residues. CDR1 LNHDA and CDR2 SQIVND come from the germline V gene (reference sequence). In DNA form, the CDR3 reads TGTGCCAGTAGTATAGACCCCACGAATACGCAGTATTTT. Its translation is CASSIDPTNTQYF.

This clonotype was observed a few times. This rearrangement joins TRBV5-8 to TRBJ2-2, with 10 bases aligning to TRBD1. V lost 4 bases and J lost 5; bases outside the gene matches: 8. Germline CDR1 SGHTS, CDR2 YDEGEE. CDR3 length: 16 residues. CDR3 sequence reads: CASSPGQGRRTGELFF. DNA for the CDR3: TGTGCCAGCAGCCCGGGACAGGGGAGGCGGACCGGGGAGCTGTTTTTT.

CDR3 nucleotide sequence: TGTGCCAGCAGCCGGGGACTAGCGGCGTTCACAGATACGCAGTATTTT. Amino acid sequence: CASSRGLAAFTDTQYF. This chain connects TRBV12-3 or TRBV12-4 to TRBJ2-3; TRBD2 aligns across 11 bases. After removal of 6 bases from V and 2 bases from J, the junction contained 7 bases not matched to a gene. This CDR3 has 16 residues.

The chain joins TRBV5-1 to TRBJ2-5; 10 bases agree with TRBD2. CDR1 is SGHRS and CDR2 is YFSETQ in the germline V gene. J gave up 5 bases and V 5 bases, and 9 bases lay outside the gene matches. The CDR3 spans 15 residues. The CDR3 DNA reads as TGCGCCAGCAGACAACTAGCGGGATCGGGGGAGACCCAGTACTTC. This codes for CASRQLAGSGETQYF.

This chain joins TRBV5-1 and TRBJ2-3; 11 bases are a match to TRBD1. Per germline, CDR1 SGHRS and CDR2 YFSETQ. This CDR3 region has 15 residues. Trimming took 4 bases from V and 3 from J; bases not matched to a gene: 4. CDR3 amino acids: CASSMGQGVTDTQYF. The CDR3 coding sequence is TGCGCCAGCAGCATGGGACAGGGGGTGACAGATACGCAGTATTTT. The full variable domain, its missing parts supplied by reference TRBV5-1 and TRBJ2-3, is KAGVTQTPRYLIKTRGQQVTLSCSPISGHRSVSWYQQTPGQGLQFLFEYFSETQRNKGNFPGRFSGRQFSNSRSEMNVSTLELGDSALYLCASSMGQGVTDTQYFGPGTRLTVL.

This clonotype was counted many times. The chain combines TRBV20-1 with TRBJ2-3; possibly TRBD2 for D (6 bases). The CDR3 runs 14 residues. V shed 6 bases and J shed 6 bases, with 19 bases lying between them. CDR1 is DFQATT and CDR2 is SNEGSKA in the germline V gene (reference sequence). The CDR3 here is CSASRDFRLDTQYF. DNA of the CDR3: TGCAGTGCCAGCCGGGACTTTCGGTTGGATACGCAGTATTTT.

The chain carries TRBV28 and TRBJ2-1; 9 nucleotides match TRBD1. Per germline, CDR1 MDHEN and CDR2 SYDVKM. The CDR3 loop spans 15 amino acids. The V gene end was trimmed by 4 bases and the J gene end by 8 bases; junction bases not matched to a gene: 9. The CDR3 loop reads CASSSPGTGYHEQFF. In DNA form, the CDR3 reads TGTGCCAGCAGTTCGCCCGGGACAGGGTACCATGAGCAGTTCTTC.

This clonotype was picked up a small number of times. V gene TRBV28 combines with J gene TRBJ1-5; unclear D gene. The CDR3 sequence is 14 residues long. The ends were cut back, 7 bases at V and 7 bases at J, with 17 bases in the middle. CDR1 MDHEN and CDR2 SYDVKM come from the germline V gene. CDR3 in amino acids: CASNSPVGEQPQHF. Written as DNA, the CDR3 is TGTGCCAGCAATTCCCCCGTGGGAGAGCAGCCCCAGCATTTT.

This clonotype appeared many times. The V and J genes are TRBV6-2 or TRBV6-3 and TRBJ1-3; D not certain. The V end lost 6 bases, the J end lost 0 bases, and 9 bases lay between the germline ends. This CDR3 is built from 14 residues. Germline V CDR1 and CDR2: MNHEY, SVGEGT. The CDR3 loop is CASSIDISGNTIYF. CDR3 coding DNA: TGTGCCAGCAGCATCGACATCTCTGGAAACACCATATATTTT.

This rearrangement joins TRBV24-1 to TRBJ2-3; 12 nucleotides line up with TRBD2. Trimming at V came to 4 bases and at J to 12 bases, leaving 16 bases not matched to a gene. This CDR3 has 17 residues. Germline loops: CDR1 KGHDR, CDR2 SFDVKD. Written as DNA, the CDR3 is TGTGCCACCAGTGACACTACGACTAGCGGGGGCTACCCTGCCCAGTATTTT. The encoded protein is CATSDTTTSGGYPAQYF.

The V call is TRBV12-3 or TRBV12-4, the J call TRBJ2-1; D may be TRBD2 (5 bases). V lost 5 bases to trimming and J lost 8 bases, with 19 bases between them. The CDR3 consists of 15 residues. Written as DNA, the CDR3 is TGTGCCAGCAGTCCCCCCGGGGTCAGAATCCATGAGCAGTTCTTC. Translated, it gives CASSPPGVRIHEQFF.

This clonotype occurred a few times. The chain combines TRBV28 with TRBJ2-1, with 10 bases lining up with TRBD1. The CDR3 contains 17 residues. V trimming: 7 bases; J trimming: 4 bases; junction bases outside the gene matches: 13. CDR1 MDHEN and CDR2 SYDVKM come from the germline V gene. DNA of the CDR3: TGTGCCAGCATTCCGCACTCCGGGACAGGGGCTTACAATGAGCAGTTCTTC. Translation gives CASIPHSGTGAYNEQFF.

At least ten counts were recorded for this clonotype. The chain employs TRBV9 and TRBJ2-1; D is possibly TRBD1 or TRBD2 (6 bases each). Deletions cut 0 bases from V and 5 bases from J, with 18 bases between. The germline CDR1 and CDR2 sequences are SGDLS and YYNGEE. The CDR3 extends over 17 amino acids. The CDR3, as DNA: TGTGCCAGCAGCGTAGGACCCCTAGGGGGAGGCCACAATGAGCAGTTCTTC. Its protein product is CASSVGPLGGGHNEQFF.

This clonotype was seen a handful of times. The chain uses TRBV10-3 and TRBJ2-7; D unclear. The germline gives CDR1 ENHRY, CDR2 SYGVKD. With 2 bases removed from V and 2 bases from J, the gap between germline ends came to 7 bases. The CDR3 loop spans 13 amino acids. The CDR3 bases are TGTGCCATCAGTGAGGGACCGACCTACGAGCAGTACTTC. This codes for CAISEGPTYEQYF.

This sequence joins TRBV9 and TRBJ2-7, with a weak D call TRBD1 (6 bases). The CDR3 has 14 residues. The germline V gene has CDR1 SGDLS and CDR2 YYNGEE. Trimming took off 4 bases at V and 2 bases at J, with 13 bases between the two ends. CDR3 loop: CASSSRDIAYEQYF. The CDR3 DNA is TGTGCCAGCAGCAGCCGGGACATCGCCTACGAGCAGTACTTC.

This clonotype was counted ten times or more. This chain connects TRBV9 to TRBJ2-1, with D maybe TRBD2 (6 bases). The CDR3 is 15 residues long. V was trimmed by 7 bases and J by 7 bases, leaving 21 bases between them. CDR1 and CDR2 from the germline V gene are SGDLS and YYNGEE. The CDR3 nucleotides read TGTGCCAGCGCCGGGCGGGGTCGGGCCCTAAATGAGCAGTTCTTC. Its translation: CASAGRGRALNEQFF.

The table lists this clonotype with a few counts. V gene TRBV20-1 combines with J gene TRBJ1-1, with 7 bases matching TRBD1. V lost 1 base and J lost 0; bases outside the gene matches: 2. The CDR3 extends over 14 amino acids. Germline loops: CDR1 DFQATT, CDR2 SNEGSKA (reference sequence). The CDR3 spells CSARVGTVNTEAFF. In nucleotides, the CDR3 is TGCAGTGCTAGAGTAGGGACAGTGAACACTGAAGCTTTCTTT.

The J gene is TRBJ2-2, the V gene TRBV10-3; no definite D call. V lost 3 bases and J lost 9, with 5 bases in between. The CDR3 has 11 amino acids. The V gene's germline CDR1 is ENHRY and CDR2 SYGVKD. The CDR3 nucleotides read TGTGCCATCAGTGATGGCTGGGAGCTGTTTTTT. This gives the protein CAISDGWELFF.